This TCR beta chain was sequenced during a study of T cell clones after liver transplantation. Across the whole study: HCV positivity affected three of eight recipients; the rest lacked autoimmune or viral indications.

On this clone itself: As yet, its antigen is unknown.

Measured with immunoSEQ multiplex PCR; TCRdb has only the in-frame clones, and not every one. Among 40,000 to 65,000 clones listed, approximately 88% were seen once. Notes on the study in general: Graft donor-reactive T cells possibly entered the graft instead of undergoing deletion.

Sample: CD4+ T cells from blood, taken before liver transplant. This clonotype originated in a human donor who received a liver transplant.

The CDR3 spells CASSFSSGSLTDEQFF. CDR3 nucleotides: TGTGCCAGCAGTTTTTCTAGCGGGAGCCTTACGGATGAGCAGTTCTTC. The J gene is TRBJ2-1, the V gene TRBV28; the match to TRBD2 covers 10 bases. Per germline, CDR1 MDHEN and CDR2 SYDVKM. Trimming took 3 bases from V and 8 from J; bases not matched to a gene: 10. This CDR3 is 16 amino acids long.